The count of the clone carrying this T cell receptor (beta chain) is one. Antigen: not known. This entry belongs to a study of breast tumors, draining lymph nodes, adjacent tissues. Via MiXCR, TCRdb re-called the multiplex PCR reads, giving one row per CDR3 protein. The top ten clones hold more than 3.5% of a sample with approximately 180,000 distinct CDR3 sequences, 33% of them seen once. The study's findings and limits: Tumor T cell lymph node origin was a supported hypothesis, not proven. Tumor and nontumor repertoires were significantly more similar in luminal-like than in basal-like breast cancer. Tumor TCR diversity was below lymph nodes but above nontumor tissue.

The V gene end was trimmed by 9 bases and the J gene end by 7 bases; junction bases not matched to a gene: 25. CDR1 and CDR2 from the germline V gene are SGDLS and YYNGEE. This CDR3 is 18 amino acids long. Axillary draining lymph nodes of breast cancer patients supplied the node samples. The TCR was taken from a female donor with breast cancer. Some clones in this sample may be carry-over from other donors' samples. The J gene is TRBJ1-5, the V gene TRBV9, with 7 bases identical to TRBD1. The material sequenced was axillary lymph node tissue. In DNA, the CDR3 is TGTGCCACCTCTGCCCAGGGGACAGATACAGGAGATGGACAGCCCCAGCATTTT. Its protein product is CATSAQGTDTGDGQPQHF. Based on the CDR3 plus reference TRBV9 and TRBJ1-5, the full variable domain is DSGVTQTPKHLITATGQRVTLRCSPRSGDLSVYWYQQSLDQGLQFLIQYYNGEERAKGNILERFSAQQFPDLHSELNLSSLELGDSALYFCATSAQGTDTGDGQPQHFGDGTRLSIL.